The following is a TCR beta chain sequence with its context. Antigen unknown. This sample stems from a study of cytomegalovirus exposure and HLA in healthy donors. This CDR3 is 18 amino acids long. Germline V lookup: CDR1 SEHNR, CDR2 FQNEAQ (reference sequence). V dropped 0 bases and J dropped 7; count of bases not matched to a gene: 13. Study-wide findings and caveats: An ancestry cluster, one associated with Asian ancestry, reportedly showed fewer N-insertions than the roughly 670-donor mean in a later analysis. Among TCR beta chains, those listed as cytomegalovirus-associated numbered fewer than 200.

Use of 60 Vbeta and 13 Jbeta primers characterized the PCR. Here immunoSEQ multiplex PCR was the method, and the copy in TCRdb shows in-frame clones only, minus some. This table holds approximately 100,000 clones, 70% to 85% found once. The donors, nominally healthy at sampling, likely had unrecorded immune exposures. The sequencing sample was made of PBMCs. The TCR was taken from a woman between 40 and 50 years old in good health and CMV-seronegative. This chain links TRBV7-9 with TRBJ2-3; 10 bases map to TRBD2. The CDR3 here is CASSLAPVAAGGPYTQYF. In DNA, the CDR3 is TGTGCCAGCAGCTTAGCACCGGTCGCAGCGGGAGGGCCATATACGCAGTATTTT.